What follows is one TCR beta chain and its context. The source of the sample is a study of blood T cell repertoires in COVID-19. As originally analysed: By means of reference gene primer amplification, nucleated cell counts were estimated. TCRdb's table, derived via immunoSEQ multiplex PCR, lists solely in-frame clones and lacks some. V and J calls and clone size are those listed in that table; D and trimming were worked out from the DNA. This sample has tens of thousands of clones, with roughly 82% found just once. The sequence came from a woman of 80 years or more with active or convalescent COVID-19. Input material: peripheral blood.

The CDR3 is CASKMAGGQNTGELFF. CDR3 in DNA: TGTGCCAGCAAGATGGCGGGGGGCCAAAACACCGGGGAGCTGTTTTTT. The V call is TRBV21-1, the J call TRBJ2-2; TRBD2 reflects the table's D call only, with no check against the DNA. TRBV21-1 constitutes a pseudogene. This CDR3 comprises 16 residues.